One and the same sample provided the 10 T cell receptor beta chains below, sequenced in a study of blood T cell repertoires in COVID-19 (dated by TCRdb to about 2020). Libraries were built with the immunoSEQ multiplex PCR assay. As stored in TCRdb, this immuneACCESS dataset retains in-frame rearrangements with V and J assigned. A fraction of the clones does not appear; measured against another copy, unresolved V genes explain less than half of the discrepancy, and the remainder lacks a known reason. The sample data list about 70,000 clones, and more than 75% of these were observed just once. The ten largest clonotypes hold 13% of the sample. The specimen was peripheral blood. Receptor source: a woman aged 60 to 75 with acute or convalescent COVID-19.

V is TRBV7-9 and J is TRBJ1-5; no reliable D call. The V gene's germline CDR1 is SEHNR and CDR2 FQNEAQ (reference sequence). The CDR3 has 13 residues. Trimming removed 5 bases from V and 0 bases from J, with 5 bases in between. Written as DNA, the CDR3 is TGTGCCAGCAGCCCATCTAGCAATCAGCCCCAGCATTTT. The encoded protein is CASSPSSNQPQHF.

The DNA for the CDR3 is TGTGCCAGCAGCGGGACTAGCGGGGGGCGGGAGACCCAGTACTTC. This translates into CASSGTSGGRETQYF. The chain employs TRBV2 and TRBJ2-5; TRBD2 agrees at 15 bases. CDR1 SNHLY and CDR2 FYNNEI come from the germline V gene. The CDR3 consists of 15 residues. V trimming: 6 bases; J trimming: 5 bases; junction bases outside the gene matches: 4. The whole variable domain, remainder taken from reference TRBV2 and TRBJ2-5, is EPEVTQTPSHQVTQMGQEVILRCVPISNHLYFYWYRQILGQKVEFLVSFYNNEISEKSEIFDDQFSVERPDGSNFTLKIRSTKLEDSAMYFCASSGTSGGRETQYFGPGTRLLVL.

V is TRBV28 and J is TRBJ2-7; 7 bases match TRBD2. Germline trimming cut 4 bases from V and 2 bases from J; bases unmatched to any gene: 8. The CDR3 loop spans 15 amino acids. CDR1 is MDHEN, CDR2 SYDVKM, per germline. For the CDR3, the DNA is TGTGCCAGCAGTTCGCCGCGGGGGATCGCCTACGAGCAGTACTTC. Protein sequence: CASSSPRGIAYEQYF.

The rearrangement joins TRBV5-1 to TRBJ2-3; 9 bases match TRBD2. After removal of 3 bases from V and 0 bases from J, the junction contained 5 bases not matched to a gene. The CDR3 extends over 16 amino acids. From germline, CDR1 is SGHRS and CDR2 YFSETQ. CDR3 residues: CASSWRTSDSTDTQYF. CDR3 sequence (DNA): TGCGCCAGCAGCTGGCGGACTAGCGATAGCACAGATACGCAGTATTTT.

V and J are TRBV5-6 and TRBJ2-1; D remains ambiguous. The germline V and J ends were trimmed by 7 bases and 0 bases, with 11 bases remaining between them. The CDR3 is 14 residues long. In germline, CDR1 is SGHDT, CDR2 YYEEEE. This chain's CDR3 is CASGRLHSYNEQFF. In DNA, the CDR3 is TGTGCCAGCGGTAGACTCCACTCCTACAATGAGCAGTTCTTC.

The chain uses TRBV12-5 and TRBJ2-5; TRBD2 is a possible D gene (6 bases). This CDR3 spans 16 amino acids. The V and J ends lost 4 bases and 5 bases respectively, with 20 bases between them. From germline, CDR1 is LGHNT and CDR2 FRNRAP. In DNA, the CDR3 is TGTGCTAGTGGTTCCGACCGGGACTTGGTGGCGGAGACCCAGTACTTC. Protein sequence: CASGSDRDLVAETQYF.

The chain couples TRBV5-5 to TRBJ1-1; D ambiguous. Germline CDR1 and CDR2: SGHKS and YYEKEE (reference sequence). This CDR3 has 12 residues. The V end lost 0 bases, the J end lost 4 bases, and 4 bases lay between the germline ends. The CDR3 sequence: CASSLDITEAFF. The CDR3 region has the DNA TGTGCCAGCAGCTTGGACATCACTGAAGCTTTCTTT. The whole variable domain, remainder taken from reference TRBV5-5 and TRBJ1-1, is DAGVTQSPTHLIKTRGQQVTLRCSPISGHKSVSWYQQVLGQGPQFIFQYYEKEERGRGNFPDRFSARQFPNYSSELNVNALLLGDSALYLCASSLDITEAFFGQGTRLTVV.

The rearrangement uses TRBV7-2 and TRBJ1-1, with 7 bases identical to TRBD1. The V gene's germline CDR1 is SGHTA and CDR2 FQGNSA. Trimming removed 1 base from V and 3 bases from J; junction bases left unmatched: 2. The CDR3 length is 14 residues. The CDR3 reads CASSLVTGDTEAFF. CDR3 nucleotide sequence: TGTGCCAGCAGCTTAGTAACAGGGGACACTGAAGCTTTCTTT.

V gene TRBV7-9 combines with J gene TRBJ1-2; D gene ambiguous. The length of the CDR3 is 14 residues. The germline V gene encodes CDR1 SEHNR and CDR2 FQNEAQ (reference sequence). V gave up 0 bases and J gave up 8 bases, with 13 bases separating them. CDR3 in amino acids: CASSLAGLAGGYTF. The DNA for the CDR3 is TGTGCCAGCAGCTTAGCTGGTCTCGCGGGGGGCTACACCTTC.

This chain's CDR3 is CASSKKPGQGQGAPEAFF. In DNA, the CDR3 is TGTGCCAGTAGCAAAAAACCGGGACAGGGTCAAGGTGCTCCTGAAGCTTTCTTT. The chain employs TRBV19 and TRBJ1-1, with TRBD1 matching over 9 bases. The germline CDR1 and CDR2 sequences are LNHDA and SQIVND (reference sequence). The CDR3 consists of 18 residues. Germline trimming cut 6 bases from V and 6 bases from J; bases unmatched to any gene: 20.